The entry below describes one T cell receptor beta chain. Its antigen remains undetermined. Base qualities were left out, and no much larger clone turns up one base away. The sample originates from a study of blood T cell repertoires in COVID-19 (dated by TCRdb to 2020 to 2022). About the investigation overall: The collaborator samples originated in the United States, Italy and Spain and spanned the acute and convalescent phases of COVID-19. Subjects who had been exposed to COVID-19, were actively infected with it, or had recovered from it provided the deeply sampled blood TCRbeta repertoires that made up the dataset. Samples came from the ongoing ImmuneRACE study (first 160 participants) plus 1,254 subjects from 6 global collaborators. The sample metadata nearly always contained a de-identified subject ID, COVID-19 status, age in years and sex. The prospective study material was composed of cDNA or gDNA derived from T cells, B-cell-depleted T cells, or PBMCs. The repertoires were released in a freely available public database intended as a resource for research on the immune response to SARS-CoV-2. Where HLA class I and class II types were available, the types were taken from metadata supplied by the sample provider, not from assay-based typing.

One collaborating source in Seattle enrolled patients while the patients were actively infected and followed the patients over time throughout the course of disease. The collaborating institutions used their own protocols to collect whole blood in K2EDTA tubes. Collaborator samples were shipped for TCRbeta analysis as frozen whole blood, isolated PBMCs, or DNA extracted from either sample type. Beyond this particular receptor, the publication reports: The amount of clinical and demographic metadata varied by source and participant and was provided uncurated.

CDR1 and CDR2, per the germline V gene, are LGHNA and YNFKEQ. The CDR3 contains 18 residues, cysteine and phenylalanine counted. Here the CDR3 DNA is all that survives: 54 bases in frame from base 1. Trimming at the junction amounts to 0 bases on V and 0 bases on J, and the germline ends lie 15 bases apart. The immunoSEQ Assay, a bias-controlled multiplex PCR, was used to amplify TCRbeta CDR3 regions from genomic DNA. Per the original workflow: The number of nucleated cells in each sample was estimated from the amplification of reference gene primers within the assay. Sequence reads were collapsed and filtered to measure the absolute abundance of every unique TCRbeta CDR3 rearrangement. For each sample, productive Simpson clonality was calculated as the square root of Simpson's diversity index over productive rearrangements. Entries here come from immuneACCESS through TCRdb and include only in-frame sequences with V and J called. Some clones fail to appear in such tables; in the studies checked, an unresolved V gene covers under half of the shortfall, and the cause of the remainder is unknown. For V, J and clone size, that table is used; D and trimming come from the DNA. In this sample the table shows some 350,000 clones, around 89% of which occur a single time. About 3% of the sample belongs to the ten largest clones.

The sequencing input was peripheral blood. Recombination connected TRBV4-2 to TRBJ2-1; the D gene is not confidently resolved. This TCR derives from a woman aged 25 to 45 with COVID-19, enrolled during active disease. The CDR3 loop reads CASSQEDWRMSSYNEQFF. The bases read TGTGCCAGCAGCCAAGAGGATTGGCGGATGAGCTCCTACAATGAGCAGTTCTTC.